This T cell receptor beta chain was captured by sequencing in a study of T-cell reconstitution after alpha-beta-depleted transplantation in children. Trimming pared 4 bases from V and 5 bases from J, leaving 12 bases between. This CDR3 region has 14 residues. The germline CDR1 and CDR2 sequences are SGHRS and YFSETQ. A library of TCRbeta sequences, prepared with unique molecular identifiers, was generated. Using its own MiXCR run on the PCR reads, TCRdb lists one record per CDR3 protein. This table holds 600,000 or so distinct CDR3 sequences, more than 20% found once. This clonotype was recorded at least ten times.

The sequence was obtained from a boy younger than two who had a stem cell transplant for acute myeloid leukemia, so the T cells may come from the graft donor. J is TRBJ2-2 and V is TRBV5-1; D is undetermined. The specimen comprised PBMCs, mostly from graft donor cells, sampled 360 days after TCRalphabeta/CD19-depleted stem cell transplant. In DNA form, the CDR3 reads TGCGCCAGCAGCCGTCTAGGCGGTACCGGGGAGCTGTTTTTT. Amino acids: CASSRLGGTGELFF. Looking up the rest from reference TRBV5-1 and TRBJ2-2 gives the full variable domain: KAGVTQTPRYLIKTRGQQVTLSCSPISGHRSVSWYQQTPGQGLQFLFEYFSETQRNKGNFPGRFSGRQFSNSRSEMNVSTLELGDSALYLCASSRLGGTGELFFGEGSRLTVL.